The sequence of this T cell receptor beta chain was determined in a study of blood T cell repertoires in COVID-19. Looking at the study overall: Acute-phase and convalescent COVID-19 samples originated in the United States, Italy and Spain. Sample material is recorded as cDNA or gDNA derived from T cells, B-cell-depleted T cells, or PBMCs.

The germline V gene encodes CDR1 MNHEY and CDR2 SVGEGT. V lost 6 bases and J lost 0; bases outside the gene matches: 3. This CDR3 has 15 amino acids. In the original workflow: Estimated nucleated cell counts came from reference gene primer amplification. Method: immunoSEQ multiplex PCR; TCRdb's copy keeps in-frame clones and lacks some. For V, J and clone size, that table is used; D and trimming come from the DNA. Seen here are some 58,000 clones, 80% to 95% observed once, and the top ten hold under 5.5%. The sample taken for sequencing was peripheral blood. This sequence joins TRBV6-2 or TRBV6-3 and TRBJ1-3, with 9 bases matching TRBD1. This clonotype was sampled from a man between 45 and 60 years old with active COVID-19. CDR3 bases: TGTGCCAGCAGCCGGGACAGGGTCTCTGGAAACACCATATATTTT. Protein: CASSRDRVSGNTIYF.